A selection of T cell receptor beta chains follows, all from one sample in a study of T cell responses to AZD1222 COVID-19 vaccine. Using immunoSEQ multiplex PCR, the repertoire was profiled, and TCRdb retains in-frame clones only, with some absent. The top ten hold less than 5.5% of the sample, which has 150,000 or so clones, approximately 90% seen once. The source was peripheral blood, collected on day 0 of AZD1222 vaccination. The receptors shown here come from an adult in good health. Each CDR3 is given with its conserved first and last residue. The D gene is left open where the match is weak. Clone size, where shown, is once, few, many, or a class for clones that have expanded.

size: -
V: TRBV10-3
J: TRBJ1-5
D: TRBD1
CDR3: CAITQDRNQPQHF
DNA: TGTGCCATCACCCAGGACAGGAACCAGCCCCAGCATTTT

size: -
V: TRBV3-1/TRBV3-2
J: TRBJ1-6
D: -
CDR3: CASSQNSGLSSSYNSPLHF
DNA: TGTGCCAGCAGCCAAAACAGCGGCCTATCGAGCTCCTATAATTCACCCCTCCACTTT

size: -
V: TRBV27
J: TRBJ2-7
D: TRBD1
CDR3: CASGRGTGTYEQYF
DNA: TGTGCCAGCGGAAGAGGGACAGGGACCTACGAGCAGTACTTC

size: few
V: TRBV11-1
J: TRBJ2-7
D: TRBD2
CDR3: CASSFLTSGFYYEQYF
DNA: TGTGCCAGCAGCTTCCTAACTAGCGGGTTCTACTACGAGCAGTACTTC

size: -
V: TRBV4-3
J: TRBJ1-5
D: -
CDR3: CASSPFGSPVGNQPQHF
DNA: TGCGCCAGCAGCCCATTTGGGTCCCCGGTAGGCAATCAGCCCCAGCATTTT

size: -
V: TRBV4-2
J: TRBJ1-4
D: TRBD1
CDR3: CASSYQGASNEKLFF
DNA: TGTGCCAGCAGCTACCAGGGGGCTTCTAATGAAAAACTGTTTTTT

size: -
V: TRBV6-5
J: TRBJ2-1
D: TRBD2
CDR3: CASSSGLAGYNEQFF
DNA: TGTGCCAGCAGTTCGGGACTAGCGGGATACAATGAGCAGTTCTTC

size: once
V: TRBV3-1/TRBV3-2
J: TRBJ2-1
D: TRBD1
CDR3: CASSQGQGSSNEQFF
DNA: TGTGCCAGCAGCCAGGGACAGGGATCTAGCAATGAGCAGTTCTTC

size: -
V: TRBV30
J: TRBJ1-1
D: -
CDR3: CAWMSGNTEAFF
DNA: TGTGCCTGGATGTCAGGGAACACTGAAGCTTTCTTT

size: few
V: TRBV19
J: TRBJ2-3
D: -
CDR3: CASSPSGDTQYF
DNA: TGTGCCAGTAGCCCCTCAGGGGATACGCAGTATTTT

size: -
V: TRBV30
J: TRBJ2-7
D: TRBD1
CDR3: CAWSALDRPYEQYF
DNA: TGTGCCTGGAGTGCGCTGGACAGGCCCTACGAGCAGTACTTC

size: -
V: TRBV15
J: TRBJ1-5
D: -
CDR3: CATSRDIGSNQPQHF
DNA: TGTGCCACCAGCAGGGACATAGGGAGCAATCAGCCCCAGCATTTT

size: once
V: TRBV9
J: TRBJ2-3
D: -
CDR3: CASSLLSGGGDFTDTQYF
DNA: TGTGCCAGCAGCCTCCTCTCTGGCGGTGGGGACTTCACAGATACGCAGTATTTT

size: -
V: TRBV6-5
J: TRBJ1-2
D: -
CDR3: CASSFDPGRNYGYTF
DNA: TGTGCCAGCAGTTTCGACCCAGGGAGGAACTATGGCTACACCTTC

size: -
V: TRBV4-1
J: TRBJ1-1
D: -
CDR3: CASRNRFQNTEAFF
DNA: TGCGCCAGCAGGAACAGATTCCAGAACACTGAAGCTTTCTTT

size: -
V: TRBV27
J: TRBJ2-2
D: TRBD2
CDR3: CASQQAGGNRELFF
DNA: TGTGCCAGCCAGCAAGCGGGAGGTAACCGGGAGCTGTTTTTT

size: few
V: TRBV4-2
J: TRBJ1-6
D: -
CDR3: CASSQEGQRLTSYNSPLHF
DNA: TGTGCCAGCAGCCAAGAGGGTCAGAGGCTGACCTCCTATAATTCACCCCTCCACTTT

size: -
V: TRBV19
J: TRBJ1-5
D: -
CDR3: CASYPAGVKGNQPQHF
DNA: TGTGCCAGTTACCCGGCAGGGGTAAAGGGCAATCAGCCCCAGCATTTT

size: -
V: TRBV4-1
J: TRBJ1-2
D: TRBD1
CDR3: CASSQELQGYGGYTF
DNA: TGCGCCAGCAGCCAAGAGCTACAGGGGTACGGTGGCTACACCTTC

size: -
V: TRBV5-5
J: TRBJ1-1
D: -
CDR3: CASNLAGGGTEAFF
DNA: TGTGCCAGCAACCTTGCCGGGGGTGGGACTGAAGCTTTCTTT

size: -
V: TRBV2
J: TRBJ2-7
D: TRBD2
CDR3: CASGLAGGPYEQYF
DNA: TGTGCCAGCGGCCTAGCGGGAGGGCCCTACGAGCAGTACTTC

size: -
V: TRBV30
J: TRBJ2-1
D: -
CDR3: CAWSAKQGRGDEQFF
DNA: TGTGCCTGGAGTGCCAAACAGGGAAGAGGTGATGAGCAGTTCTTC

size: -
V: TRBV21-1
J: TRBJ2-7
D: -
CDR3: CASSKGATGLDLSYEQYF
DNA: TGTGCCAGCAGCAAAGGGGCGACAGGCCTCGACCTCTCCTACGAGCAGTACTTC

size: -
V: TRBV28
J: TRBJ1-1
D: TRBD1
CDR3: CASSVSRGTTEAFF
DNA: TGTGCCAGCAGTGTCTCCAGGGGGACGACTGAAGCTTTCTTT

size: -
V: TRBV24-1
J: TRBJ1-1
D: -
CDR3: CATKREGQAEAFF
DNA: TGTGCCACCAAAAGGGAGGGACAAGCTGAAGCTTTCTTT

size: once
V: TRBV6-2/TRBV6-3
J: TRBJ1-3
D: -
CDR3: CASSSPRGGWSLSGNTIYF
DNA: TGTGCCAGCAGCTCCCCCCGTGGCGGCTGGAGTCTCTCTGGAAACACCATATATTTT

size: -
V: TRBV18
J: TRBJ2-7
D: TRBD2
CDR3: CASSPERTSGRHTYEQYF
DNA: TGTGCCAGCTCCCCCGAGCGGACTAGCGGGAGACATACCTACGAGCAGTACTTC

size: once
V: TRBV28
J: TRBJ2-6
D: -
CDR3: CASSGGTAGANVLTF
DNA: TGTGCCAGCAGTGGGGGGACAGCTGGGGCCAACGTCCTGACTTTC

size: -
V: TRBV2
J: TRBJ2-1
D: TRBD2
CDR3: CASRGEGEQFF
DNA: TGTGCCAGCAGGGGGGAGGGAGAGCAGTTCTTC